These 5 T cell receptor beta chains came from one sample sequenced in a study of naive and memory T cell subsets. Whole-study findings and limits: Especially in CD8 cells, naive repertoires contained a few larger clonotypes, possibly CD45RA-re-expressing memory cells.

Two oligonucleotides, mixed equimolar, formed the beta constant-region primer covering TRBC1 and TRBC2. Nested alpha and beta constant-region primers with the SP2 primer drove four PCR rounds on ligated cDNA. TCRdb re-called the UMI-ligation and nested PCR reads with MiXCR, one entry per CDR3 protein. The sample consists of more than 120,000 distinct CDR3 sequences, roughly a fifth of them appearing once. The antigens of these receptors remain unknown. Sequencing was done on a sample of naive CD8+ T cells from blood. The receptors were gathered from a human donor in good health.

This chain uses TRBV20-1 with TRBJ2-7; no reliable D call. V gave up 3 bases and J gave up 0 bases, with 9 bases separating them. From germline, CDR1 is DFQATT and CDR2 SNEGSKA (reference sequence). The CDR3 contains 13 residues. CDR3 sequence (DNA): TGCAGTGCTAGGTACGATAGCTCCTACGAGCAGTACTTC. This gives the protein CSARYDSSYEQYF.

This clonotype was seen only a few times. The chain is built from TRBV12-3 or TRBV12-4 and TRBJ1-1; D perhaps matches TRBD1 (5 bases). There are 22 residues in the CDR3. V lost 6 bases, J lost 5 bases, and 40 bases lay in between. DNA for the CDR3: TGTGCCAGCAGCCTAATTTGGCCCTCAGGTGTGGGGGGACCAACACTGGGGACTGAAGCTTTCTTT. Protein product: CASSLIWPSGVGGPTLGTEAFF.

This clonotype was detected only a few times. This chain uses TRBV12-3 or TRBV12-4 with TRBJ2-7; D unclear. The ends were cut back, 6 bases at V and 6 bases at J, with 12 bases in the middle. This CDR3 has 12 amino acids. The CDR3 region has the DNA TGTGCCAGCAGCCCCTTTGAGGCCGAGCAGTACTTC. It specifies CASSPFEAEQYF.

In this sample, this clonotype turned up many times. V is TRBV6-5 and J is TRBJ2-1, with TRBD1 as a possible D gene (5 bases). Trimming left V 4 bases short and J 5 bases short, with 9 bases between. Germline loops: CDR1 MNHEY, CDR2 SVGAGI. The CDR3 runs 13 residues. CDR3 coding DNA: TGTGCCAGCAGTTCCGTCAGGGACAATGAGCAGTTCTTC. Its translation: CASSSVRDNEQFF.

The CDR3, as DNA: TGTGCCAGCAGCCACCTCTTCCGGGGGTCTTCCTACGAGCAGTACTTC. Residues: CASSHLFRGSSYEQYF. The chain has TRBV28 and TRBJ2-7, with TRBD2 as a possible D gene (6 bases). The CDR3 is made up of 16 amino acids. The V and J ends lost 6 bases and 1 base respectively, with 19 bases between them. Germline lookup yields CDR1 MDHEN and CDR2 SYDVKM.